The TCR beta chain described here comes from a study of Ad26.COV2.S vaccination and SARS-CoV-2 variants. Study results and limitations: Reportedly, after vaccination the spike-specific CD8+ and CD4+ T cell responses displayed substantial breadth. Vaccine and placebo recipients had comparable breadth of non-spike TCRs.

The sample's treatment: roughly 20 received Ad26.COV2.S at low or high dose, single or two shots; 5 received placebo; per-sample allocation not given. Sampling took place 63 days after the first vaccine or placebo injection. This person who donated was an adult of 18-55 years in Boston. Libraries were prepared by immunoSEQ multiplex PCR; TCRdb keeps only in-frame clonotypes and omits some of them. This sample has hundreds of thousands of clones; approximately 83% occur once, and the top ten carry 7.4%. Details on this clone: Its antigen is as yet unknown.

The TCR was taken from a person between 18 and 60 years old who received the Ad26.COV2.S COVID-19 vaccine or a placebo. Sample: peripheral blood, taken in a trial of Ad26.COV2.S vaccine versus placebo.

This CDR3 is CASSLAVEPGYQPQHF. CDR3 DNA: TGTGCCAGCAGCTTGGCCGTCGAGCCGGGGTATCAGCCCCAGCATTTT. The chain recombines TRBV5-8 with TRBJ1-5, with unresolved D. V lost 0 bases to trimming and J lost 5 bases, with 15 bases between them. Germline loops: CDR1 SGHTS, CDR2 YDEGEE. The CDR3 is 16 residues long.